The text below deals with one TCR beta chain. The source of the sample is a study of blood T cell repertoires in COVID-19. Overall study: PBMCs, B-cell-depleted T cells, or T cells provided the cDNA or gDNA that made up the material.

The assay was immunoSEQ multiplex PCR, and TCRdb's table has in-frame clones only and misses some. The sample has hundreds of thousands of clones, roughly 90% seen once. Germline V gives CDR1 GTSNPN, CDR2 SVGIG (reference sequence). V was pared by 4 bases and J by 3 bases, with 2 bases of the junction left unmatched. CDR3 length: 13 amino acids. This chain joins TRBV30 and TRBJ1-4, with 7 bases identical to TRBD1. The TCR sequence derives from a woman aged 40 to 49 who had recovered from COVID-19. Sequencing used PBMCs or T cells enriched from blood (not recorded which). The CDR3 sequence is CAWTGTANEKLFF. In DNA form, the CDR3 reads TGTGCCTGGACCGGGACAGCTAATGAAAAACTGTTTTTT. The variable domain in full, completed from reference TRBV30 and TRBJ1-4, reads SQTIHQWPATLVQPVGSPLSLECTVEGTSNPNLYWYRQAAGRGLQLLFYSVGIGQISSEVPQNLSASRPQDRQFILSSKKLLLSDSGFYLCAWTGTANEKLFFGSGTQLSVL.